This paragraph reports one TCR beta chain. Its antigen is unidentified. The data derive from a study of siplizumab effects on memory and regulatory T cells. Findings and caveats of the study: Proliferating siplizumab-cultured Tregs lacked confirmed suppressive function. The study found that siplizumab significantly reduced alloreactive sequences traceable to unstimulated CD4+ memory cells. The alloresponse seemed to draw substantially on naive T cells, which appeared more diverse than memory cells.

Germline V lookup: CDR1 MGHRA, CDR2 YSYEKL. CDR3 length equals 14 residues. V was trimmed by 1 base and J by 4 bases, leaving 10 bases between them. Sequencing used immunoSEQ multiplex PCR; TCRdb keeps in-frame clones, though not all of them. This table has approximately 58,000 clones, roughly 93% appearing once. The sequenced material came from CD8+ T cells sorted from blood. The clonotype was recovered from a human donor in good health. This chain uses TRBV4-1 with TRBJ2-5; weak D call: TRBD1 (6 bases). The CDR3 nucleotides are TGCGCCAGCAGCCAAGCTGGGGGCGCAGAGACCCAGTACTTC. Translating it yields CASSQAGGAETQYF.